A single sample is the source of the 26 T cell receptor beta chains below, sequenced in a study of blood T cell repertoires in COVID-19. Clones were read by immunoSEQ multiplex PCR, and TCRdb kept only the in-frame ones, dropping some. The sample carries fewer than 450,000 clones, around 90% recorded once. Sequencing was performed on PBMCs or T cells enriched from blood (not recorded which). These receptors were obtained from a young woman who had recovered from COVID-19.

V gene TRBV28 combines with J gene TRBJ1-3; D is unresolved. The CDR3 has 15 amino acids. The V end was cut by 2 bases, the J end by 0 bases, with 8 bases between. Looked up from germline, CDR1 is MDHEN and CDR2 is SYDVKM. The CDR3 reads CASSLSSRSGNTIYF. The DNA of the CDR3 is TGTGCCAGCAGTTTAAGCTCACGCTCTGGAAACACCATATATTTT.

V is TRBV28 and J is TRBJ1-2; D perhaps matches TRBD1 (5 bases). The V and J ends lost 7 bases and 4 bases respectively, with 7 bases between them. The germline V gene has CDR1 MDHEN and CDR2 SYDVKM. The CDR3 loop spans 11 amino acids. The CDR3 loop is CASTTGYGYTF. Here the CDR3 DNA reads TGTGCCAGCACCACAGGCTATGGCTACACCTTC.

The J gene is TRBJ1-1, the V gene TRBV3-1 (or the pseudogene TRBV3-2), with 10 bases aligning to TRBD1. The CDR3 has 14 amino acids. The V gene's germline CDR1 is LGHDT and CDR2 YNNKEL (reference sequence). V trimming: 4 bases; J trimming: 5 bases; junction bases outside the gene matches: 4. In DNA form, the CDR3 reads TGTGCCAGCAGCCCCCGGGACAGGGGAACTGAAGCTTTCTTT. This translates into CASSPRDRGTEAFF.

The chain has TRBV6-1 and TRBJ2-6; 14 nucleotides line up with TRBD2. The germline gives CDR1 MNHNS, CDR2 SASEGT. The CDR3 consists of 19 residues. V trimming: 2 bases; J trimming: 0 bases; junction bases outside the gene matches: 3. The CDR3 region has the DNA TGTGCCAGCAGTGAATGGGGGACTAGCGGGAGCTCTGGGGCCAACGTCCTGACTTTC. Its protein is CASSEWGTSGSSGANVLTF.

This clone was detected a few times. The chain is built from TRBV4-1 and TRBJ1-2, with 11 positions matching TRBD1. This CDR3 is 17 amino acids long. Germline lookup yields CDR1 MGHRA and CDR2 YSYEKL. J was trimmed by 6 bases and V by 0 bases; bases with no gene match: 9. DNA for the CDR3: TGCGCCAGCAGCCAAGATACAGTACGGACAGGGGGCCATGGCTACACCTTC. Its protein product is CASSQDTVRTGGHGYTF.

This chain uses TRBV24-1 with TRBJ2-1; 11 bases agree with TRBD1. This CDR3 contains 16 residues. V was clipped by 4 bases and J by 7 bases; unmatched bases: 8. Germline CDR1 is KGHDR and CDR2 is SFDVKD. DNA for the CDR3: TGTGCCACCAGTGACCCGGGACAGGGGGTGTATAATGAGCAGTTCTTC. Translating gives CATSDPGQGVYNEQFF.

The CDR3 DNA is TGCGCCAGCAGCCAAGGGGGCTCGACTAATGAAAAACTGTTTTTT. Translation gives CASSQGGSTNEKLFF. V gene TRBV4-3 combines with J gene TRBJ1-4; D might be TRBD1 (5 bases). Trimming stripped 1 base from V and 2 bases from J, with 8 bases between. The CDR3 consists of 15 residues. Germline V lookup: CDR1 LGHNA, CDR2 YSLEER.

The rearrangement joins TRBV18 to TRBJ2-3; 9 bases are a match to TRBD2. J was trimmed by 5 bases and V by 3 bases; bases with no gene match: 3. This CDR3 region has 14 residues. The germline V gene encodes CDR1 KGHSH and CDR2 LQKENI. Written as DNA, the CDR3 is TGTGCCAGCTCACCGGGACTAGCTTTAGATACGCAGTATTTT. Amino acids: CASSPGLALDTQYF.

The chain employs TRBV11-2 and TRBJ1-1, with a possible D match to TRBD1 (5 bases). The V end lost 0 bases, the J end lost 4 bases, and 12 bases lay between the germline ends. This CDR3 is built from 15 residues. Germline V gene sequence: CDR1 SGHAT, CDR2 FQNNGV. The CDR3 nucleotides are TGTGCCAGCAGCTTAGATCAGGGATTGGGCACTGAAGCTTTCTTT. As protein: CASSLDQGLGTEAFF.

This clone was observed once. The chain uses TRBV30 and TRBJ1-1, with 11 bases identical to TRBD1. The CDR3 runs 14 residues. Germline V gives CDR1 GTSNPN, CDR2 SVGIG (reference sequence). J gave up 6 bases and V 3 bases, and 6 bases lay outside the gene matches. The CDR3 DNA reads TGTGCCTGGAGACCGGACAGGGGGCCTCCTGAAGCTTTCTTT. Its protein is CAWRPDRGPPEAFF.

Only one count was recorded for this clone. The chain recombines TRBV29-1 with TRBJ2-3; 12 bases are a match to TRBD2. The CDR3 is 15 amino acids. The ends lost 6 bases at V and 7 bases at J; junction bases unmatched: 11. Germline CDR1 reads SQVTM; CDR2 reads ANQGSEA. Here the CDR3 DNA reads TGCAGCGTCCGAACTAGCGGGGGGTTGGGTTATACGCAGTATTTT. This sequence encodes CSVRTSGGLGYTQYF.

The chain links TRBV6-5 to TRBJ2-3; no clear D gene. The V end lost 2 bases, the J end lost 4 bases, and 7 bases lay between the germline ends. The CDR3 sequence is 13 residues long. Germline V gives CDR1 MNHEY, CDR2 SVGAGI. The CDR3 sequence: CASSYVEADTQYF. The CDR3 DNA sequence: TGTGCCAGCAGTTACGTCGAGGCAGATACGCAGTATTTT.

This CDR3 reads CASSKGGVMNTEAFF. In nucleotides, the CDR3 is TGCGCCAGCAGCAAGGGAGGGGTCATGAACACTGAAGCTTTCTTT. V usage is TRBV4-1 and J usage is TRBJ1-1, with D maybe TRBD1 (5 bases). CDR3 length equals 15 residues. The germline V gene encodes CDR1 MGHRA and CDR2 YSYEKL. Between the trimmed V and J ends, which lost 5 bases and 0 bases, there was a span of 13 bases.

The chain combines TRBV15 with TRBJ1-1, with D maybe TRBD1 (6 bases). V was shortened by 3 bases and J by 7 bases, with 9 bases between the two germline ends. This CDR3 is built from 12 residues. Germline assignment: CDR1 LNHNV and CDR2 YYDKDF (reference sequence). Here the CDR3 reads CATSRSRGEAFF. CDR3 nucleotides: TGTGCCACCAGCAGGAGCAGGGGTGAAGCTTTCTTT.

This clone was found once. This chain joins TRBV11-3 and TRBJ1-1; TRBD1 is a possible D gene (5 bases). Germline V gives CDR1 SGHNT, CDR2 YENEEA. This CDR3 is built from 13 residues. Trimming removed 5 bases from V and 5 bases from J, with 12 bases in between. The CDR3 region has the DNA TGTGCCAGCAGCCCAGGGCCAGCTACTGAAGCTTTCTTT. Protein: CASSPGPATEAFF. Full variable domain (rest looked up from reference TRBV11-3 and TRBJ1-1): EAGVVQSPRYKIIEKKQPVAFWCNPISGHNTLYWYLQNLGQGPELLIRYENEEAVDDSQLPKDRFSAERLKGVDSTLKIQPAELGDSAVYLCASSPGPATEAFFGQGTRLTVV.

The CDR3 nucleotides read TGTGCCAGCAGTTTCTCCGCTAGCGGGGGCCACTACGAGCAGTACTTC. This encodes CASSFSASGGHYEQYF. The chain couples TRBV27 to TRBJ2-7, with TRBD2 matching 10 bases. This CDR3 is built from 16 residues. After removal of 3 bases from V and 3 bases from J, the junction contained 8 bases not matched to a gene. CDR1 is MNHEY and CDR2 is SMNVEV in the germline V gene (reference sequence).

This clone was counted a single time. V usage is TRBV6-4 and J usage is TRBJ2-3; weak D call: TRBD2 (6 bases). Germline V gives CDR1 MRHNA, CDR2 SNTAGT. V lost 3 bases, J lost 2 bases, and 6 bases lay in between. The CDR3 is made up of 13 amino acids. In nucleotides, the CDR3 is TGTGCCAGCAGTGAACTAGCCACAGATACGCAGTATTTT. It is translated as CASSELATDTQYF.

About this clone itself: At one of its ends the junction is not consistent with the germline gene, which may arise from a read error. The chain joins TRBV5-1 to TRBJ1-2; the match to TRBD1 covers 7 bases. From germline, CDR1 is SGHRS and CDR2 YFSETQ. This CDR3 comprises 10 residues. This CDR3 is CASTLDRPPF. The CDR3 DNA follows: TGCGCCAGTACTTTGGACAGGCCCCCCTTC.

The chain joins TRBV5-1 to TRBJ2-1; 7 bases fit TRBD2. Germline CDR1 is SGHRS and CDR2 is YFSETQ. This CDR3 region has 13 residues. The V gene end was trimmed by 3 bases and the J gene end by 8 bases; junction bases not matched to a gene: 5. CDR3 DNA sequence: TGCGCCAGCAGCTCGACTAGCCGGGATGAGCAGTTCTTC. This codes for CASSSTSRDEQFF.

J is TRBJ2-3 and V is TRBV4-1; D gene ambiguous. The CDR3 spans 14 residues. The ends were cut back, 3 bases at V and 4 bases at J, with 11 bases in the middle. CDR1 MGHRA and CDR2 YSYEKL come from the germline V gene. The CDR3 bases are TGCGCCAGCAGCCAGGGCCTTGGGCCAGATACGCAGTATTTT. Its protein is CASSQGLGPDTQYF.

The chain recombines TRBV2 with TRBJ2-5, with D uncertain. CDR1 and CDR2 from the germline V gene are SNHLY and FYNNEI. V was cut by 4 bases and J by 2 bases, with 14 bases left in between. This CDR3 comprises 15 residues. The CDR3 DNA is TGTGCCAGCAGTGGACACATCGATGTACAAGAGACCCAGTACTTC. It specifies CASSGHIDVQETQYF.

The V and J genes are TRBV27 and TRBJ2-1, with 8 positions matching TRBD1. J gave up 2 bases and V 8 bases, and 8 bases lay outside the gene matches. CDR3 length: 15 residues. Germline CDR1 is MNHEY and CDR2 is SMNVEV (reference sequence). The CDR3 reads CASALGRGPYNEQFF. As DNA, the CDR3 is TGTGCCAGCGCTCTGGGCAGGGGGCCCTACAATGAGCAGTTCTTC.

The J gene is TRBJ1-2, the V gene TRBV3-1 (or the pseudogene TRBV3-2); possible D gene TRBD1, 6 bases. Between the trimmed V and J ends, which lost 5 bases and 7 bases, there was a span of 17 bases. Germline V gene lookup returns CDR1 LGHDT and CDR2 YNNKEL (reference sequence). This CDR3 is 14 amino acids long. The CDR3 protein is CASSSSTGSPGYTF. The CDR3 coding sequence is TGTGCCAGCAGCTCGAGCACAGGGTCCCCTGGCTACACCTTC.

This sequence joins TRBV19 and TRBJ1-1; 8 positions match TRBD1. V lost 5 bases, J lost 3 bases, and 8 bases stayed unmatched. CDR1 is LNHDA and CDR2 is SQIVND in the germline V gene (reference sequence). The CDR3 extends over 15 amino acids. The CDR3 protein is CASSPTGTGDTEAFF. As DNA, the CDR3 is TGTGCCAGTAGTCCTACCGGGACAGGAGACACTGAAGCTTTCTTT.

The chain has TRBV11-2 and TRBJ2-4; TRBD2 is a possible D gene (6 bases). V dropped 1 base and J dropped 0 bases, with 10 bases sitting between them. There are 16 residues in the CDR3. The germline V gene has CDR1 SGHAT and CDR2 FQNNGV. The CDR3 here is CASSLAVGLAKNIQYF. The CDR3 region has the DNA TGTGCCAGCAGCTTAGCAGTGGGACTAGCCAAAAACATTCAGTACTTC.

The chain employs TRBV2 and TRBJ2-1; 10 bases are shared with TRBD2. This CDR3 is 16 amino acids long. J gave up 5 bases and V 2 bases, and 6 bases lay outside the gene matches. CDR1 SNHLY and CDR2 FYNNEI come from the germline V gene. This CDR3 is CASSEIPAGGHNEQFF. In nucleotides, the CDR3 is TGTGCCAGCAGTGAAATTCCAGCGGGGGGGCACAATGAGCAGTTCTTC.